This T cell receptor beta chain came from a study of blood T cell repertoires in COVID-19. The CDR3 covers 14 residues. Germline CDR1 SGDLS, CDR2 YYNGEE. V was trimmed by 4 bases and J by 8 bases, leaving 16 bases between them. Assay used: immunoSEQ multiplex PCR; TCRdb lists only in-frame clones, some missing. Here the sample spans a few hundred thousand clones, approximately 85% being singletons. The sample taken for sequencing was peripheral blood. This TCR derives from a man aged 50 or older with active or convalescent COVID-19. The rearrangement joins TRBV9 to TRBJ2-1, with D tentatively TRBD1 (6 bases). The CDR3 sequence: CASSLSTSGDEQFF. Here the CDR3 DNA reads TGTGCCAGCAGCCTGAGTACGTCAGGGGATGAGCAGTTCTTC.